This TCR beta chain stems from a study of preoperative IRX-2 immunotherapy in early breast cancer. Treatment here: preoperative locoregional IRX-2 cytokine immunotherapy. Preoperative locoregional IRX-2 cytokine immunotherapy was tested in the phase Ib source study. The table came from immunoSEQ multiplex PCR; TCRdb's copy has only in-frame clones and leaves some out. The data hold more than 20,000 clones, with approximately 90% observed a single time. This CDR3 spans 14 amino acids. CDR1 MNHNS and CDR2 SASEGT come from the germline V gene. The V and J ends lost 8 bases and 1 base respectively, with 11 bases between them.

This chain links TRBV6-1 with TRBJ2-2; D is perhaps TRBD1 or TRBD2 (5 bases each). Sequencing was performed on tumor tissue, taken after IRX-2 immunotherapy. This sequence originates from a human donor with breast cancer. The CDR3 region is CASPGTGNTGELFF. The CDR3 bases are TGTGCCAGCCCCGGGACGGGGAACACCGGGGAGCTGTTTTTT.